This T cell receptor (beta chain) is from a study of cytomegalovirus exposure and HLA in healthy donors. With 60 Vbeta and 13 Jbeta primers, the PCR was carried out. TCRdb keeps only in-frame clones here, not all; method: immunoSEQ multiplex PCR. The sample yields over 150,000 clones, 70% to 80% seen once. The CDR3 contains 15 residues. V was trimmed by 0 bases and J by 8 bases, leaving 14 bases between them. Germline CDR1 reads MNHNY; CDR2 reads SVGAGI (reference sequence). The clonotype comes from a woman in her twenties or thirties in good health and CMV-seropositive. The sample consisted of PBMCs. J is TRBJ1-3 and V is TRBV6-6, with D tentatively TRBD1 (5 bases). CDR3 sequence: CASSYSEGRRDTIYF. CDR3 nucleotide sequence: TGTGCCAGCAGTTACTCAGAGGGGAGGAGGGACACCATATATTTT.